This T cell receptor (beta chain) comes out of a study of blood T cell repertoires in COVID-19 (dated by TCRdb to between 2020 and 2021). Concerning the study at large: The collaborator samples originated in the United States, Italy and Spain and spanned the acute and convalescent phases of COVID-19. The prospective study material was composed of cDNA or gDNA derived from T cells, B-cell-depleted T cells, or PBMCs. The dataset comprised deeply sampled blood TCRbeta repertoires from subjects exposed to, actively infected with, or recovered from COVID-19. The repertoires were released in a freely available public database meant as a resource for research on the immune response to SARS-CoV-2. Samples came from the ongoing ImmuneRACE study (first 160 participants) plus 1,254 subjects from 6 global collaborators. The sample metadata nearly always contained a de-identified subject ID, COVID-19 status, age in years and sex. Where available, HLA class I and class II types were taken from metadata supplied by the sample provider and were not determined by assay-based typing. Summary of the overall study and its limitations: The quantity of clinical and demographic metadata differed by source and by participant and was supplied without curation.

In its sample, this clone was seen once. Its antigen remains undetermined. No per-base quality is available; no much larger clone lies one base away. Inclusive of the bounding cysteine and phenylalanine, the CDR3 is 17 residues long. Left in the record is the CDR3 DNA by itself, 51 bases read in frame from the first base. V and J are trimmed by 4 bases and 5 bases, and the gene matches miss 15 bases of the junction. Sequences MGHRA (CDR1) and YSYEKL (CDR2) are obtained from the germline V gene. TCRbeta CDR3 regions were amplified from genomic DNA using the immunoSEQ Assay, a bias-controlled multiplex PCR. On the study's bioinformatics: The number of nucleated cells in each sample was estimated by amplification of reference gene primers within the assay. Sequence reads were collapsed and filtered to measure the absolute abundance of every unique TCRbeta CDR3 rearrangement. For each sample, productive Simpson clonality was calculated as the square root of Simpson's diversity index across productive rearrangements. Held by TCRdb, this immuneACCESS table contains in-frame sequences only and omits some clones. Under half of the omission traces to an unresolved V gene where checked; the cause of the rest is unknown. The D gene and trimming were derived from the DNA, and the V and J assignments and clone size from that table. Within this sample are over 85,000 clones, with 80% to 90% of them counted one time only. Of the sample, around 1% is held by the ten largest clones.

The collaborating institutions used their own protocols to collect whole blood in K2EDTA tubes. For TCRbeta analysis, collaborators shipped samples as frozen whole blood, isolated PBMCs, or DNA extracted from either of those sample types. This TCR derives from a human donor in a cohort sampled during active COVID-19. The material sequenced was peripheral blood. The chain is assembled from TRBV4-1 and TRBJ2-7, with 9 central nucleotides matching TRBD2. The DNA reads as follows: TGCGCCAGCAGCCCCCGCCTGGATAGCGGGAGTAACCACGAGCAGTACTTC. This gives the protein CASSPRLDSGSNHEQYF.